The 9 T cell receptor beta chains below come from one sample, sequenced in a study of T cells in Graves' hyperthyroidism and ophthalmopathy (dated by TCRdb to about 2019). Libraries were constructed by multiplex PCR. Sequenced on an Illumina HiSeq 2000. TCR beta CDR3 regions were amplified from RNA transcripts. For the first round of RT-PCR on the TCR CDR3, the HTBI primer set was used together with the Qiagen OneStep RT-PCR kit. TCRdb trimmed public reads at Q25 via fastp, called clones via MiXCR and kept in-frame beta chains. Rows merge per CDR3 protein into single entries with the most common DNA and genes. For this sample there are around 300,000 distinct CDR3 sequences; roughly 22% appear just once. 50% to 75% of the sample goes to the ten largest clones. Specimen: blood. These receptors were taken from a man in his thirties or forties with Graves' ophthalmopathy.

J is TRBJ2-3 and V is TRBV5-1; 10 bases are a match to TRBD2. Germline V gene lookup returns CDR1 SGHRS and CDR2 YFSETQ. The CDR3 extends over 15 amino acids. V lost 4 bases, J lost 6 bases, and 8 bases stayed unmatched. CDR3 in amino acids: CASSPLAGASDTQYF. CDR3 nucleotides: TGCGCCAGCAGCCCCCTAGCGGGGGCTTCCGATACGCAGTATTTT.

At least ten counts were recorded for this clonotype. This chain links TRBV12-3 or TRBV12-4 with TRBJ1-1; 8 bases fit TRBD1. The CDR3 runs 13 residues. V shed 5 bases and J 4 bases; nucleotides not matched to a gene: 3. The CDR3 DNA is TGTGCCAGCAGTCGCGACAGGGGCACTGAAGCTTTCTTT. As protein: CASSRDRGTEAFF.

Many counts were recorded for this clonotype. This rearrangement joins TRBV20-1 to TRBJ2-3; unclear D gene. Germline assignment: CDR1 DFQATT and CDR2 SNEGSKA (reference sequence). CDR3 length equals 12 residues. The V end was cut by 2 bases, the J end by 2 bases, with 5 bases between. The CDR3: CSARQYTDTQYF. The CDR3 bases are TGCAGTGCTAGACAATACACAGATACGCAGTATTTT.

The V gene is TRBV19, the J gene TRBJ2-7; 7 nucleotides agree with TRBD1. Germline V lookup: CDR1 LNHDA, CDR2 SQIVND (reference sequence). The CDR3 is made up of 13 amino acids. The J segment lost 5 bases and the V segment lost 4 bases, leaving 5 bases of the junction unmatched. The CDR3, as DNA: TGTGCCAGTAGTACCATGACAGGGCACGAGCAGTACTTC. Translation gives CASSTMTGHEQYF.

DNA of the CDR3: TGTGCCAGCAGTTTAAGGGAGAGGGAGCAGTTCTTC. Residues: CASSLREREQFF. J is TRBJ2-1 and V is TRBV12-3 or TRBV12-4, with D possibly TRBD2 on 5 matching bases. V lost 2 bases and J 10 bases, leaving 9 bases between the germline ends. The CDR3 is 12 residues long.

This chain connects TRBV7-6 to TRBJ2-7; 7 bases agree with TRBD2. Germline CDR1 reads SGHVS; CDR2 reads FNYEAQ. V was clipped by 5 bases and J by 2 bases; unmatched bases: 12. The CDR3 covers 16 residues. The CDR3 sequence is CASSPRRGTTTYEQYF. The CDR3 DNA sequence: TGTGCCAGCAGCCCAAGGCGGGGGACCACAACCTACGAGCAGTACTTC.

This chain links TRBV18 with TRBJ2-3, with D maybe TRBD2 (6 bases). This CDR3 has 16 residues. Germline CDR1 reads KGHSH; CDR2 reads LQKENI. The V and J ends lost 4 bases and 2 bases respectively, with 16 bases between them. The CDR3 is CASSLTRGADTDTQYF. The DNA for the CDR3 is TGTGCCAGCTCACTCACGCGGGGAGCGGACACAGATACGCAGTATTTT. Supplemented by reference TRBV18 and TRBJ2-3, the full variable domain reads NAGVMQNPRHLVRRRGQEARLRCSPMKGHSHVYWYRQLPEEGLKFMVYLQKENIIDESGMPKERFSAEFPKEGPSILRIQQVVRGDSAAYFCASSLTRGADTDTQYFGPGTRLTVL.

V is TRBV5-8 and J is TRBJ2-7; TRBD2 agrees at 10 bases. The trim removed 5 bases at V and 2 bases at J, leaving 4 bases unmatched. The length of the CDR3 is 14 residues. Per the germline V gene, CDR1 is SGHTS and CDR2 is YDEGEE. The CDR3 nucleotides read TGTGCCAGCAGTATAGCGGGAGGAACCTACGAGCAGTACTTC. Its protein is CASSIAGGTYEQYF.

This chain links TRBV7-2 with TRBJ2-2; D is ambiguous. CDR3 length: 12 amino acids. CDR1 and CDR2 from the germline V gene are SGHTA and FQGNSA. V was trimmed by 3 bases and J by 6 bases, leaving 5 bases between them. The CDR3 loop is CASSFNAGELFF. The CDR3 bases are TGTGCCAGCAGCTTCAACGCCGGGGAGCTGTTTTTT.